These T cell receptor beta chains were read from a single sample in a study of T cells in tuberculosis. Generated by immunoSEQ multiplex PCR, the TCRdb table keeps only in-frame clones and is missing some. The sample carries roughly 34,000 clones, just under 97% recorded once. The sample was PBMCs. Receptor source: a donor aged 5-35 years with latent tuberculosis or without tuberculosis infection. Both conserved end residues are part of each CDR3.

v_call: TRBV28; cdr3_aa: CASTFTLGGLAGSTQYF
v_call: TRBV4-2; cdr3_aa: CASSQEERYSQYF
v_call: TRBV5-1; cdr3_aa: CASSPGDRGLGYGYTF
v_call: TRBV4-3; cdr3_aa: CASSQDFGWGDFRTDTQYF
v_call: TRBV7-7; cdr3_aa: CASSRTGSHQETQYF
v_call: TRBV9; cdr3_aa: CASSAPGQGRTEAFF
v_call: TRBV6-6; cdr3_aa: CASRLQGFSSYEQYF
v_call: TRBV2; cdr3_aa: CASTGRDGNQPQHF
v_call: TRBV5-1; cdr3_aa: CASRLLYTSNTEAFF
v_call: TRBV5-4; cdr3_aa: CASSPDRTSYGYTF
v_call: TRBV10-3; cdr3_aa: CATATSAGYGYTF